This T cell receptor beta chain comes out of a study of blood T cells in healthy people across ages. Study as a whole: Template switching retrieved approximately one barcoded beta molecule for each two T cells.

Total RNA, at least 5.5 micrograms per sample, came from PBMCs. For the second PCR, which ran for about 6 to 11 cycles, a sample-barcoded 5' primer and a J-beta primer mix were used. A single record per CDR3 protein comes from TCRdb applying MiXCR to the 5' RACE reads. The sample carries 1.5 million to 2 million distinct CDR3 sequences, 28% recorded once. CDR1 SGHRS and CDR2 YFSETQ come from the germline V gene. The CDR3 has 15 amino acids. With 0 bases removed from V and 11 bases from J, the gap between germline ends came to 20 bases. This clonotype has more than one count but fewer than ten. Its antigen is unknown. The study's findings and limits: No one knew whether donors had CMV, which possibly confounded expanded clonotype changes. What prevented conclusive comparison of naive and antigen-experienced cells was that PBMCs were unsorted.

This sequence originates from a woman in her 30s in good health. Sequencing was done on a sample of blood. V usage is TRBV5-1 and J usage is TRBJ1-1, with unresolved D. CDR3 loop: CASSLGRNRSPPAFF. The DNA for the CDR3 is TGCGCCAGCAGCTTGGGGCGTAACAGATCCCCCCCCGCTTTCTTT.